This T cell receptor (beta chain) was captured by sequencing in a study of blood T cell repertoires in COVID-19. Looking at the study overall: The United States, Italy and Spain were the sources of the acute and convalescent COVID-19 samples.

Original handling: How many nucleated cells were present was estimated from reference gene primer amplification. Generated by immunoSEQ multiplex PCR, the TCRdb table keeps only in-frame clones and is missing some. Clone size and the V and J calls come from that table; the DNA yielded D and trimming. The sample lists fewer than 150,000 clones; roughly four fifths were seen once. The germline V gene encodes CDR1 SGHRS and CDR2 YFSETQ. CDR3 length equals 16 residues. The germline V and J ends were trimmed by 1 base and 1 base, with 14 bases remaining between them. The TCR comes from a human donor in a cohort sampled during active COVID-19. The sample was peripheral blood. The rearrangement uses TRBV5-1 and TRBJ2-5; D gene uncertain. CDR3 sequence: CASSLRGPSPQETQYF. CDR3 coding DNA: TGCGCCAGCAGCTTGAGAGGCCCTAGTCCCCAAGAGACCCAGTACTTC.